The 13 T cell receptor beta chains below come from one sample, sequenced in a study of PD-L1 blockade in urothelial cancer. Using immunoSEQ multiplex PCR, the repertoire was profiled, and TCRdb retains in-frame clones only, with some absent. The sample shows tens of thousands of clones, approximately 80% of them seen only once. Here the sequenced sample was PBMCs, taken around atezolizumab (anti-PD-L1) treatment. These receptors originate from a man in his sixties or seventies with urothelial cancer.

The chain is built from TRBV11-2 and TRBJ2-1; the match to TRBD2 covers 15 bases. The CDR3 has 18 amino acids. Unmatched junction bases numbered 5, after V lost 1 base and J lost 4 bases. Germline loops: CDR1 SGHAT, CDR2 FQNNGV. The CDR3 region is CASSLVRTSGREYNEQFF. The CDR3 region has the DNA TGTGCCAGCAGCTTAGTCCGGACTAGCGGGAGGGAATACAATGAGCAGTTCTTC.

Only one count was recorded for this clone. The V and J genes are TRBV2 and TRBJ1-5, with D perhaps matching TRBD1 (5 bases). CDR3 size: 13 residues. Between the trimmed V and J ends, which lost 4 bases and 4 bases, there was a span of 8 bases. CDR1 SNHLY and CDR2 FYNNEI come from the germline V gene. The CDR3 DNA is TGTGCCAGCAGTGTACAGGATAATCAGCCCCAGCATTTT. Amino acids: CASSVQDNQPQHF.

This sequence joins TRBV27 and TRBJ2-3; D not certain. Trimming stripped 1 base from V and 0 bases from J, with 8 bases between. CDR1 is MNHEY and CDR2 is SMNVEV in the germline V gene (reference sequence). The CDR3 consists of 15 residues. The CDR3 protein is CASSLYTKSTDTQYF. In DNA form, the CDR3 reads TGTGCCAGCAGTTTATATACAAAAAGCACAGATACGCAGTATTTT.

This clone appeared a few times. The chain combines TRBV7-9 with TRBJ2-1, with TRBD2 matching 11 bases. V shed 1 base and J 8 bases; nucleotides not matched to a gene: 7. CDR1 and CDR2 (germline): SEHNR, FQNEAQ (reference sequence). CDR3 size: 16 residues. CDR3 amino acids: CASSLGSGRAGYEQFF. CDR3 nucleotide sequence: TGTGCCAGCAGCTTAGGTAGCGGGAGGGCCGGGTATGAGCAGTTCTTC.

The chain joins TRBV4-3 to TRBJ1-2; a weak D match, TRBD1 (6 bases). The CDR3 runs to 15 residues. Germline V CDR1 and CDR2: LGHNA, YSLEER. Trimming pared 1 base from V and 2 bases from J, leaving 11 bases between. The CDR3 spells CASSQVGGGNYGYTF. The CDR3 DNA is TGCGCCAGCAGCCAAGTAGGGGGGGGGAACTATGGCTACACCTTC.

The rearrangement joins TRBV11-2 to TRBJ1-1, with D maybe TRBD1 (6 bases). The V gene's germline CDR1 is SGHAT and CDR2 FQNNGV. Trimming removed 4 bases from V and 4 bases from J, with 22 bases in between. The CDR3 runs 17 residues. The chain's CDR3 is CASSSIRGPGLRTEAFF. CDR3 DNA sequence: TGTGCCAGCAGCTCTATCAGGGGCCCTGGTTTACGCACTGAAGCTTTCTTT.

V gene TRBV5-1 combines with J gene TRBJ2-7, with D uncertain. This CDR3 has 13 residues. V was trimmed by 0 bases and J by 0 bases, leaving 4 bases between them. Per germline, CDR1 SGHRS and CDR2 YFSETQ. CDR3 nucleotides: TGCGCCAGCAGCTTGGTGAGCTCCTACGAGCAGTACTTC. This encodes CASSLVSSYEQYF.

This clone was observed a handful of times. The V and J genes are TRBV5-1 and TRBJ2-2; D gene ambiguous. V lost 4 bases to trimming and J lost 6 bases, with 16 bases between them. The CDR3 extends over 15 amino acids. Germline V gene sequence: CDR1 SGHRS, CDR2 YFSETQ. The CDR3 DNA reads as TGCGCCAGCAGCCCAGGATCCAGATCTGCCGGGGAGCTGTTTTTT. Protein: CASSPGSRSAGELFF.

The V call is TRBV7-9, the J call TRBJ2-7; 7 bases agree with TRBD1. Germline V lookup: CDR1 SEHNR, CDR2 FQNEAQ (reference sequence). This CDR3 has 16 residues. Trimming cost V 1 base and J 4 bases; bases outside gene matches: 10. This CDR3 reads CASSLGDPGRGYEQYF. In DNA, the CDR3 is TGTGCCAGCAGCTTAGGGGACCCCGGCAGGGGGTACGAGCAGTACTTC.

In DNA form, the CDR3 reads TGTGCCAGCAGCCCCCGAGTCGCAGATACGCAGTATTTT. Translating gives CASSPRVADTQYF. The V call is TRBV11-2, the J call TRBJ2-3; unclear D gene. Germline V lookup: CDR1 SGHAT, CDR2 FQNNGV. The CDR3 length is 13 residues. V shed 5 bases and J shed 4 bases, with 10 bases lying between them.

The chain uses TRBV6-5 and TRBJ2-3, with D perhaps TRBD1 (5 bases). The V gene's germline CDR1 is MNHEY and CDR2 SVGAGI. The CDR3 sequence is 15 residues long. Trimming removed 2 bases from V and 2 bases from J, with 11 bases in between. CDR3 nucleotides: TGTGCCAGCAGTTACGGCCAGGGTGACACAGATACGCAGTATTTT. Encoded protein: CASSYGQGDTDTQYF.

This chain connects TRBV27 to TRBJ2-7; 8 bases are shared with TRBD2. The V gene's germline CDR1 is MNHEY and CDR2 SMNVEV (reference sequence). The junction had 10 bases not matched to a gene; V was cut back by 1 base and J by 2 bases. The CDR3 sequence is 17 residues long. This CDR3 is CASSLFTPAAGAYEQYF. In DNA form, the CDR3 reads TGTGCCAGCAGTTTATTCACGCCGGCAGCGGGAGCCTACGAGCAGTACTTC.

This clone has just one count. CDR3 amino acids: CASSLGQGANEKLFF. The CDR3 coding sequence is TGTGCCAGCAGCTTGGGGCAGGGCGCTAATGAAAAACTGTTTTTT. The chain uses TRBV5-4 and TRBJ1-4; perhaps TRBD1 as D (5 bases). CDR1 and CDR2 (germline): SGHNT, YYREEE (reference sequence). V was trimmed by 0 bases and J by 3 bases, leaving 9 bases between them. The CDR3 is 15 amino acids.